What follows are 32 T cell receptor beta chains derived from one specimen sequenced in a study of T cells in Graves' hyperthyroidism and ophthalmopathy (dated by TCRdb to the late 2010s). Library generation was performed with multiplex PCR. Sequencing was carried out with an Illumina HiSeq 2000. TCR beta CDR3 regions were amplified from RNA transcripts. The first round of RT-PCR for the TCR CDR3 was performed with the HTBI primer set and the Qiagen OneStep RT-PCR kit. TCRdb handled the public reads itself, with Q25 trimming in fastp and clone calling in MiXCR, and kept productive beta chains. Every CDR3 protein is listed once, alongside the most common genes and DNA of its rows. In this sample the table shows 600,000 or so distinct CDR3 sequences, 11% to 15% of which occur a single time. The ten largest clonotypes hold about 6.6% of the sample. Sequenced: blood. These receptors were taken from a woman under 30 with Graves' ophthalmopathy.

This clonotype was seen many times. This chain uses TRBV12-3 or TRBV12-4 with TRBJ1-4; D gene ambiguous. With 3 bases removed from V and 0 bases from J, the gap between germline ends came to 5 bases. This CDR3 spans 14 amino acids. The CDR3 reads CASSFSATNEKLFF. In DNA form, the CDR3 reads TGTGCCAGCAGTTTTTCAGCAACTAATGAAAAACTGTTTTTT.

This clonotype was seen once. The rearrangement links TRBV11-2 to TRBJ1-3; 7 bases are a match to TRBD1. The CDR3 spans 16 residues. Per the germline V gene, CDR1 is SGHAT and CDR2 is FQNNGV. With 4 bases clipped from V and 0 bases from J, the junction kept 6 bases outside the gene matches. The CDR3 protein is CASSSRDRGSGNTIYF. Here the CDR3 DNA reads TGTGCCAGCAGCTCCCGGGACAGAGGCTCTGGAAACACCATATATTTT.

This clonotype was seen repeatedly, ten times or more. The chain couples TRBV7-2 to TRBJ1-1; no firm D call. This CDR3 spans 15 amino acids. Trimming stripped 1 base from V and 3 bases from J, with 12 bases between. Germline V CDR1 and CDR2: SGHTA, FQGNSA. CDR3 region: CASSLGMGIYTEAFF. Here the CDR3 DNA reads TGTGCCAGCAGCTTAGGTATGGGGATTTACACTGAAGCTTTCTTT.

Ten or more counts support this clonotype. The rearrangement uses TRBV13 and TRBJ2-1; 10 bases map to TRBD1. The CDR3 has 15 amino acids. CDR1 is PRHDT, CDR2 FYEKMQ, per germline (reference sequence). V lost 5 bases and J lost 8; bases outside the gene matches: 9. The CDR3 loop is CASSPDETGGHEQFF. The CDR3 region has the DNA TGTGCCAGCAGCCCCGATGAGACAGGGGGCCATGAGCAGTTCTTC.

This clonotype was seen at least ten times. The DNA of the CDR3 is TGTGCCAGCAGTTTTAATGGACAGGGGGACACTGAAGCTTTCTTT. Protein sequence: CASSFNGQGDTEAFF. The V and J genes are TRBV6-1 and TRBJ1-1; 10 bases are a match to TRBD1. J gave up 3 bases and V 5 bases, and 6 bases lay outside the gene matches. The CDR3 extends over 15 amino acids. Germline CDR1 reads MNHNS; CDR2 reads SASEGT.

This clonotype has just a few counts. CDR3 nucleotides: TGTGCCACCCGCAGGGTGGAGGGGCTCGTCACTGAAGCTTTCTTT. Translated: CATRRVEGLVTEAFF. The rearrangement uses TRBV19 and TRBJ1-1; D is perhaps TRBD1 (5 bases). The V end was cut by 10 bases, the J end by 4 bases, with 22 bases between. The germline gives CDR1 LNHDA, CDR2 SQIVND (reference sequence). This CDR3 contains 15 residues.

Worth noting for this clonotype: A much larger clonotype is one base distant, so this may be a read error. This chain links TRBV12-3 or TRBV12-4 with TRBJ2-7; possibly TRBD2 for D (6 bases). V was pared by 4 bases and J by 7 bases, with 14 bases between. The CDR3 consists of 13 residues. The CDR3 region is CASSSTTRGEQYF. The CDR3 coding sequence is TGTGCCAGCAGTTCTACCACACGGGGGGAGCAGTACTTC.

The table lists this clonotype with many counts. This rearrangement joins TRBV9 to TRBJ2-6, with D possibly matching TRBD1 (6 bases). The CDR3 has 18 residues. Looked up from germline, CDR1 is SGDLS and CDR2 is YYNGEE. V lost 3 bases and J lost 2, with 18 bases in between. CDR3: CASSEQGSLIPGANVLTF. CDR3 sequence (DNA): TGTGCCAGCAGCGAACAGGGATCCCTAATACCTGGGGCCAACGTCCTGACTTTC.

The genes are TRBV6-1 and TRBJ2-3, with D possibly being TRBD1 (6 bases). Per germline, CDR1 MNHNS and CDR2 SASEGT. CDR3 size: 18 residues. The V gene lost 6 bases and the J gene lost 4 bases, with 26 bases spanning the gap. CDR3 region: CASRGPKYWTAGSDTQYF. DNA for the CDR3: TGTGCCAGCAGGGGGCCAAAATACTGGACAGCCGGGTCAGATACGCAGTATTTT.

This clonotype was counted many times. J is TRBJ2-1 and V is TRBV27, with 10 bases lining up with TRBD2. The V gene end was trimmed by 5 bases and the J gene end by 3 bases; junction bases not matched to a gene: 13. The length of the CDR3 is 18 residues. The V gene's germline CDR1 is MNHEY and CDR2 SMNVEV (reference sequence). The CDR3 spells CASSVLAGVRYYYNEQFF. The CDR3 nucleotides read TGTGCCAGCAGTGTTCTAGCGGGAGTCCGGTACTACTACAATGAGCAGTTCTTC.

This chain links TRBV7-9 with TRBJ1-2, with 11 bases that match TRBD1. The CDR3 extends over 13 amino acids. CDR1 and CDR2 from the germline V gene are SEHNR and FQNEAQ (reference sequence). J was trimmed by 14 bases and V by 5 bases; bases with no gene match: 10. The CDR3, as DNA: TGTGCCAGCAGCCAAGGACAGGGGGCGCTTCGAACCTTC. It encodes CASSQGQGALRTF.

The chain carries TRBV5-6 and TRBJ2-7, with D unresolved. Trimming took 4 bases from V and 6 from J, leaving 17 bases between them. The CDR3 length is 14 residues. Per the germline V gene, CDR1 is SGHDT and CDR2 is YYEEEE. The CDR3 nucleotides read TGTGCCAGCAGCCCCCGCCCGGACGGTGGCGAGCAGTACTTC. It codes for CASSPRPDGGEQYF.

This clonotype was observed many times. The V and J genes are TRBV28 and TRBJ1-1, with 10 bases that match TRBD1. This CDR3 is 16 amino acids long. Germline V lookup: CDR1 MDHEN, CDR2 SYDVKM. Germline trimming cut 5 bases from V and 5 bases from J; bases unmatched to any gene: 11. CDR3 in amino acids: CASSRGRQGAWTEAFF. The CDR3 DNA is TGTGCCAGCAGTAGGGGTAGACAGGGGGCTTGGACTGAAGCTTTCTTT. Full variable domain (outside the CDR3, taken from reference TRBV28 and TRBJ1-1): DVKVTQSSRYLVKRTGEKVFLECVQDMDHENMFWYRQDPGLGLRLIYFSYDVKMKEKGDIPEGYSVSREKKERFSLILESASTNQTSMYLCASSRGRQGAWTEAFFGQGTRLTVV.

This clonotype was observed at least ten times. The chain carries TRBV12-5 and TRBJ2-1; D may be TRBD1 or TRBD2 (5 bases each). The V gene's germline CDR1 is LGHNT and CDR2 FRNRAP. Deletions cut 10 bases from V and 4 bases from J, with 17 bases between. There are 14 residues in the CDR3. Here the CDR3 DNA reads TGTGCTACGGCCGGGACCCAGAAATACAATGAGCAGTTCTTC. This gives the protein CATAGTQKYNEQFF.

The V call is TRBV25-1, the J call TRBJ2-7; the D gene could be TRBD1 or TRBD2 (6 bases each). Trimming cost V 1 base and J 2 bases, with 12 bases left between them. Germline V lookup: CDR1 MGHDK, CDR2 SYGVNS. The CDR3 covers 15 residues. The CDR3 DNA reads TGTGCCAGCAGTGAATCGGGGGCAGGGGCCTACGAGCAGTACTTC. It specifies CASSESGAGAYEQYF.

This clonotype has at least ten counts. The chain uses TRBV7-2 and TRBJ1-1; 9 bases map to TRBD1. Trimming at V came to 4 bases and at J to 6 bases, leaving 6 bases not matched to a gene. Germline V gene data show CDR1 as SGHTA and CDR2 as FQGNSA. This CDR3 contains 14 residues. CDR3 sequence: CASSWGQGRAEAFF. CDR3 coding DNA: TGTGCCAGCAGCTGGGGACAGGGAAGGGCTGAAGCTTTCTTT.

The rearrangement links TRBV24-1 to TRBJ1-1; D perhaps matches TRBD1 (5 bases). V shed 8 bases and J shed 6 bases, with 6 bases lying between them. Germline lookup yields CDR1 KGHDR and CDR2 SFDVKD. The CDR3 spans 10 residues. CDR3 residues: CATMGAEAFF. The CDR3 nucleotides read TGTGCCACCATGGGGGCTGAAGCTTTCTTT.

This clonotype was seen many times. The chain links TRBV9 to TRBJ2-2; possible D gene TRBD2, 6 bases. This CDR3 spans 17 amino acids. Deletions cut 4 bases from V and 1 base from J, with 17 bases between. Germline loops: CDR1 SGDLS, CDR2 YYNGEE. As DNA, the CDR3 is TGTGCCAGCAGCACGTCGGAGGTGGGAGGGAACACCGGGGAGCTGTTTTTT. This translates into CASSTSEVGGNTGELFF.

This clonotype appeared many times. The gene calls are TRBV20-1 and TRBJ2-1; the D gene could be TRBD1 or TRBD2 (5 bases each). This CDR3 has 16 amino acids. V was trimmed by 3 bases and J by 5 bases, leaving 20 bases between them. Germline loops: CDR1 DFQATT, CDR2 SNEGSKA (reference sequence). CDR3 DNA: TGCAGTGCTAGCCCCCAGGGAGTCTTCATCCACAATGAGCAGTTCTTC. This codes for CSASPQGVFIHNEQFF.

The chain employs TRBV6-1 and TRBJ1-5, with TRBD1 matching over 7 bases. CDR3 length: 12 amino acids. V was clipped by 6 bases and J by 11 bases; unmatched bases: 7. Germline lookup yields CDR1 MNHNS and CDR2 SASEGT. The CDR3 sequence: CASSTGTVAQHF. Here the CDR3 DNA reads TGTGCCAGCAGCACAGGGACAGTGGCCCAGCATTTT.

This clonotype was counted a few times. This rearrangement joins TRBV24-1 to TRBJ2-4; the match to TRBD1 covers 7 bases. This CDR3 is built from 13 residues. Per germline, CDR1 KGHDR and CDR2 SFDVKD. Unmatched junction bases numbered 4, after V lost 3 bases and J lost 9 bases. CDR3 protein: CATSDGNRGIQYF. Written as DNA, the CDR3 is TGTGCCACCAGTGATGGGAACAGGGGCATTCAGTACTTC.

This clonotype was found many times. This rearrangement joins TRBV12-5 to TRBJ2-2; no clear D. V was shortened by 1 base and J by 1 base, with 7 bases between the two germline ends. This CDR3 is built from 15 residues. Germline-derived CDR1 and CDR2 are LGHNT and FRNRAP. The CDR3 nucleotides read TGTGCTAGTGGTTTGGGAAGGGTGAACACCGGGGAGCTGTTTTTT. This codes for CASGLGRVNTGELFF. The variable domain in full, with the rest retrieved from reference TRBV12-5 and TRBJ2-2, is DARVTQTPRHKVTEMGQEVTMRCQPILGHNTVFWYRQTMMQGLELLAYFRNRAPLDDSGMPKDRFSAEMPDATLATLKIQPSEPRDSAVYFCASGLGRVNTGELFFGEGSRLTVL.

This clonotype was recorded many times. The CDR3 is CASGFNQPQHF. CDR3 in DNA: TGTGCTAGTGGTTTCAATCAGCCCCAGCATTTT. This sequence joins TRBV12-5 and TRBJ1-5; D is unresolved. The CDR3 spans 11 residues. Deletions cut 3 bases from V and 3 bases from J, with 0 bases between. The germline gives CDR1 LGHNT, CDR2 FRNRAP. Full variable domain (rest looked up from reference TRBV12-5 and TRBJ1-5): DARVTQTPRHKVTEMGQEVTMRCQPILGHNTVFWYRQTMMQGLELLAYFRNRAPLDDSGMPKDRFSAEMPDATLATLKIQPSEPRDSAVYFCASGFNQPQHFGDGTRLSIL.

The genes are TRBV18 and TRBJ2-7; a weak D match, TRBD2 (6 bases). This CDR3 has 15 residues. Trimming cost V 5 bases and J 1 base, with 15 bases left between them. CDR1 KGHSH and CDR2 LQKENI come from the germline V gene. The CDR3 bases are TGTGCCAGCTCAGGTTCGGGGGAGATGTCCTACGAGCAGTACTTC. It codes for CASSGSGEMSYEQYF.

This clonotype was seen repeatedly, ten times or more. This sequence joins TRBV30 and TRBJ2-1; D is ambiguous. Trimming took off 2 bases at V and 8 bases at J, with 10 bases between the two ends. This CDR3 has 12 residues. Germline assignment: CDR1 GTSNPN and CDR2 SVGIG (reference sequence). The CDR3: CAWSRGLHEQFF. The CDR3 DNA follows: TGTGCCTGGAGTCGAGGATTGCATGAGCAGTTCTTC.

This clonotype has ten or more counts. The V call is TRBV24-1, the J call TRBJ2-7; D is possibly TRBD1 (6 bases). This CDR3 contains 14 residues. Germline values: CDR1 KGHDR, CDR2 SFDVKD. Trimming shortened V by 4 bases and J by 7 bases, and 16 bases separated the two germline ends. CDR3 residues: CATSETGHRLEQYF. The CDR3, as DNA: TGTGCCACCAGTGAAACGGGACATCGACTGGAGCAGTACTTC.

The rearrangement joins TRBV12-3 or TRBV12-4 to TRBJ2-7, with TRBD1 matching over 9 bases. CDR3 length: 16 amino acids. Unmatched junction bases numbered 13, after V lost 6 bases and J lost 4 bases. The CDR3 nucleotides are TGTGCCAGCAGCCTAAGACGCGACAGGGGGGGGTACGAGCAGTACTTC. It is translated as CASSLRRDRGGYEQYF.

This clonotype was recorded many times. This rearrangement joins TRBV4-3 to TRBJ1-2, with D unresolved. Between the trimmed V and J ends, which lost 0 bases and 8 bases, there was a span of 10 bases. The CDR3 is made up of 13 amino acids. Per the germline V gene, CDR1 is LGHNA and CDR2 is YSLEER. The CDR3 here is CASSQDRWGGYTF. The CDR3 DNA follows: TGCGCCAGCAGCCAAGATCGGTGGGGAGGCTACACCTTC.

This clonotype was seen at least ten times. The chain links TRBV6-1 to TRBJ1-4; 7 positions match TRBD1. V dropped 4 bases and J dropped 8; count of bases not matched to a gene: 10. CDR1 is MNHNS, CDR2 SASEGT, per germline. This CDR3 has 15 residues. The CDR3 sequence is CASSVRRGGREKLFF. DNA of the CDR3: TGTGCCAGCAGTGTACGCAGGGGGGGACGGGAAAAACTGTTTTTT.

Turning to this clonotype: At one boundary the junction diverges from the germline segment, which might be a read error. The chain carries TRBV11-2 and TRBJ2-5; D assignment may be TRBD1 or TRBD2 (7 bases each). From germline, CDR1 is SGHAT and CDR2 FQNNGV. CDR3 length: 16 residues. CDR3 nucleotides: TGTGCCAGCAGCTTAGGGGCAGGGGGGGGCCAAGAGGCCCAGTACTTC. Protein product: CASSLGAGGGQEAQYF.

CDR3 amino acids: CASSQEGTGVSYEQYF. The CDR3 DNA is TGCGCCAGCAGCCAAGAAGGGACAGGGGTCTCCTACGAGCAGTACTTC. The genes are TRBV4-3 and TRBJ2-7; TRBD1 matches at 10 bases. The junction had 2 bases not matched to a gene; V was cut back by 0 bases and J by 0 bases. Germline values: CDR1 LGHNA, CDR2 YSLEER. The CDR3 length is 16 residues.

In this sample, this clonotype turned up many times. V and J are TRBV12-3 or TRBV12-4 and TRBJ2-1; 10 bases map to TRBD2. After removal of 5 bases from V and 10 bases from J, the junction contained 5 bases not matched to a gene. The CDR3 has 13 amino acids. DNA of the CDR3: TGTGCCAGCAGTCTACCTAGCGGGAGCGAGCAGTTCTTC. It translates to CASSLPSGSEQFF.